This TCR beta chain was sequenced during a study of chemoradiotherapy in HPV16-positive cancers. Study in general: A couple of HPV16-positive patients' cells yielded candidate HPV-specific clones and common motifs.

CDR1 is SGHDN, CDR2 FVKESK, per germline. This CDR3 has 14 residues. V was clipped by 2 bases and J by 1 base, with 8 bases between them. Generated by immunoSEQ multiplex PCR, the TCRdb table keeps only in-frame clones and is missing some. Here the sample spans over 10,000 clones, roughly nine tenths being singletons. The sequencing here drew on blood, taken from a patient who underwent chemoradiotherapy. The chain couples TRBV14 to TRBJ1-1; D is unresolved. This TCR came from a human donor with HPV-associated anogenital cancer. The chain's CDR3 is CASSQPARNTEAFF. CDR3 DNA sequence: TGTGCCAGCAGCCAACCTGCCAGGAACACTGAAGCTTTCTTT.